This TCR beta chain is from a study of PD-L1 blockade in urothelial cancer. Study at large: Administration of atezolizumab to patients began at some point between 2013 and 2015, at 1,200 mg intravenously every 3 weeks.

Described time point: pretreatment peripheral blood. The ends were cut back, 8 bases at V and 7 bases at J, with 14 bases in the middle. Looked up from germline, CDR1 is DFQATT and CDR2 is SNEGSKA (reference sequence). This CDR3 spans 11 amino acids. Generated by immunoSEQ multiplex PCR, the TCRdb table keeps only in-frame clones and is missing some. The data show 60,000 to 70,000 clones, more than 80% seen once. The receptor was derived from a man between 70 and 80 years old with urothelial cancer. The sample consisted of PBMCs, taken around atezolizumab (anti-PD-L1) treatment. The chain joins TRBV20-1 to TRBJ1-2; D is ambiguous. In nucleotides, the CDR3 is TGCAGTTTCCCCCTGGCAAGTGGCTACACCTTC. Translated: CSFPLASGYTF.